These 21 T cell receptor beta chains share one sample of origin, sequenced in a study of shared clonotypes between healthy human individuals. Repertoires were generated with immunoSEQ multiplex PCR, while TCRdb's copy carries only in-frame clones and drops some. The sample lists a few million clones, over 85% occurring once. The source material was naive CD4+ T cells from PBMCs. Specified subset: CD45RA+ positively selected. The origin of the receptors is a man aged 18 to 30 in good health. Some clones in this sample may be carry-over from other donors' samples.

V usage is TRBV6-5 and J usage is TRBJ2-1; D may be TRBD1 or TRBD2 (6 bases each). Germline CDR1 is MNHEY and CDR2 is SVGAGI. CDR3 length: 13 amino acids. V was shortened by 1 base and J by 9 bases, with 10 bases between the two germline ends. The CDR3 reads CASSYFSGAEQFF. The CDR3 DNA reads as TGTGCCAGCAGTTACTTCTCGGGGGCTGAGCAGTTCTTC.

The chain couples TRBV20-1 to TRBJ2-7; no reliable D call. The CDR3 spans 11 residues. V was trimmed by 3 bases and J by 7 bases, leaving 10 bases between them. Germline CDR1 and CDR2: DFQATT and SNEGSKA (reference sequence). CDR3 amino acids: CSASGPAEQYF. The DNA for the CDR3 is TGCAGTGCTAGTGGGCCCGCGGAGCAGTACTTC.

The chain combines TRBV11-3 with TRBJ2-2, with D tentatively TRBD1 (6 bases). Trimming pared 3 bases from V and 5 bases from J, leaving 22 bases between. CDR3 length equals 18 residues. Germline V gives CDR1 SGHNT, CDR2 YENEEA. The CDR3 coding sequence is TGTGCCAGCAGCTTCGGACACGGGACACCCGGTGGTACCGGGGAGCTGTTTTTT. Translation gives CASSFGHGTPGGTGELFF.

This rearrangement joins TRBV7-9 to TRBJ1-2, with 8 bases matching TRBD1. The V gene end was trimmed by 5 bases and the J gene end by 6 bases; junction bases not matched to a gene: 11. The length of the CDR3 is 15 residues. The germline V gene has CDR1 SEHNR and CDR2 FQNEAQ (reference sequence). The DNA for the CDR3 is TGTGCCAGCAGCATCCCGACAGGGGAGCTTAATGGCTACACCTTC. It is translated as CASSIPTGELNGYTF.

The chain carries TRBV5-1 and TRBJ2-2; D gene unclear. The CDR3 runs 15 residues. V gave up 4 bases and J gave up 1 base, with 11 bases separating them. Per the germline V gene, CDR1 is SGHRS and CDR2 is YFSETQ. In DNA form, the CDR3 reads TGCGCCAGCAGCCGCGCAGGCAGGAACACCGGGGAGCTGTTTTTT. Protein: CASSRAGRNTGELFF.

The CDR3 sequence: CASSTGFQREFSDTQYF. The CDR3 region has the DNA TGTGCCAGCAGCACCGGATTTCAGCGGGAGTTCTCAGATACGCAGTATTTT. The chain has TRBV7-9 and TRBJ2-3, with 8 bases matching TRBD2. Germline lookup yields CDR1 SEHNR and CDR2 FQNEAQ (reference sequence). CDR3 size: 17 residues. Trimming cost V 5 bases and J 4 bases; bases outside gene matches: 14.

This clone was seen once. The genes are TRBV2 and TRBJ2-3; TRBD1 matches at 9 bases. Trimming took 5 bases from V and 2 from J; bases not matched to a gene: 5. Germline V gene data show CDR1 as SNHLY and CDR2 as FYNNEI. The CDR3 has 15 amino acids. Written as DNA, the CDR3 is TGTGCCAGCAGTTTACAGGGGGCCAACACAGATACGCAGTATTTT. Translated: CASSLQGANTDTQYF.

The gene calls are TRBV19 and TRBJ2-1; 12 bases line up with TRBD2. Germline loops: CDR1 LNHDA, CDR2 SQIVND (reference sequence). The CDR3 covers 16 residues. V trimming: 5 bases; J trimming: 4 bases; junction bases outside the gene matches: 6. The CDR3 sequence: CASSGTSGRPYNEQFF. Here the CDR3 DNA reads TGTGCCAGTAGTGGAACTAGCGGGAGGCCTTACAATGAGCAGTTCTTC.

This clone appeared once. The rearrangement links TRBV30 to TRBJ1-3; tentative D call: TRBD1 (6 bases). Germline CDR1 is GTSNPN and CDR2 is SVGIG (reference sequence). The CDR3 sequence is 16 residues long. The germline V and J ends were trimmed by 0 bases and 0 bases, with 12 bases remaining between them. The CDR3 loop is CAWSVIGGHSGNTIYF. DNA for the CDR3: TGTGCCTGGAGTGTGATCGGGGGACACTCTGGAAACACCATATATTTT.

The J gene is TRBJ1-2, the V gene TRBV6-5; TRBD1 aligns across 10 bases. CDR3 length equals 14 residues. Per the germline V gene, CDR1 is MNHEY and CDR2 is SVGAGI. The V gene end was trimmed by 2 bases and the J gene end by 8 bases; junction bases not matched to a gene: 5. The CDR3 sequence: CASSYDRGRKGYTF. The CDR3 DNA sequence: TGTGCCAGCAGTTACGACAGGGGGCGTAAGGGCTACACCTTC.

This chain uses TRBV6-1 with TRBJ2-7; 10 bases map to TRBD2. The CDR3 length is 14 residues. Germline V CDR1 and CDR2: MNHNS, SASEGT. Unmatched junction bases numbered 2, after V lost 5 bases and J lost 1 base. CDR3 residues: CASSLAGESYEQYF. In DNA form, the CDR3 reads TGTGCCAGCAGTCTAGCGGGGGAGTCCTACGAGCAGTACTTC.

The chain carries TRBV7-9 and TRBJ2-5; TRBD2 matches 12 bases. Trimming took 5 bases from V and 3 from J; bases not matched to a gene: 10. The V gene's germline CDR1 is SEHNR and CDR2 FQNEAQ (reference sequence). This CDR3 spans 17 amino acids. DNA of the CDR3: TGTGCCAGCAGCCGACTAGCGGGAGCGCTGGGGGAAGAGACCCAGTACTTC. Translated: CASSRLAGALGEETQYF.

This clone appeared once. Other DNA sequences of this sample code for an identical CDR3. The chain carries TRBV5-1 and TRBJ2-1; TRBD2 matches 13 bases. The length of the CDR3 is 15 residues. Germline CDR1 is SGHRS and CDR2 is YFSETQ. V was clipped by 4 bases and J by 7 bases; unmatched bases: 5. The CDR3, as DNA: TGCGCCAGCAGCCGGACTAGCGGGAGTTTAAATGAGCAGTTCTTC. It encodes CASSRTSGSLNEQFF. The full variable domain, completed using reference TRBV5-1 and TRBJ2-1, is KAGVTQTPRYLIKTRGQQVTLSCSPISGHRSVSWYQQTPGQGLQFLFEYFSETQRNKGNFPGRFSGRQFSNSRSEMNVSTLELGDSALYLCASSRTSGSLNEQFFGPGTRLTVL.

Regarding this clone: Distinct nucleotide sequences in the sample also encode this CDR3. The chain recombines TRBV15 with TRBJ2-3; D gene ambiguous. The CDR3 has 12 amino acids. V lost 5 bases and J lost 0, with 3 bases in between. Germline V gene lookup returns CDR1 LNHNV and CDR2 YYDKDF (reference sequence). CDR3 in DNA: TGTGCCACCAGCCGGAGCACAGATACGCAGTATTTT. It translates to CATSRSTDTQYF.

In regard to this clone: The sample contains more than one DNA sequence encoding this CDR3. The chain links TRBV9 to TRBJ2-5; D is uncertain. This CDR3 is 14 amino acids long. The V end was cut by 0 bases, the J end by 5 bases, with 11 bases between. The germline V gene encodes CDR1 SGDLS and CDR2 YYNGEE. CDR3 amino acids: CASSVGPGRETQYF. The CDR3 DNA sequence: TGTGCCAGCAGCGTAGGCCCGGGCAGGGAGACCCAGTACTTC.

The gene calls are TRBV7-2 and TRBJ2-7, with 9 positions matching TRBD2. Germline CDR1 SGHTA, CDR2 FQGNSA. The CDR3 is 16 residues long. Germline trimming cut 4 bases from V and 4 bases from J; bases unmatched to any gene: 11. CDR3 in amino acids: CASSYRQPLAGYEQYF. The DNA for the CDR3 is TGTGCCAGCAGCTACCGGCAGCCTCTAGCGGGGTACGAGCAGTACTTC.

Concerning this clone: Other DNA sequences in the sample encode the same CDR3. The chain employs TRBV28 and TRBJ1-5; D remains ambiguous. The CDR3 contains 13 residues. Looked up from germline, CDR1 is MDHEN and CDR2 is SYDVKM. V was clipped by 6 bases and J by 4 bases, with 10 bases between them. The CDR3 region has the DNA TGTGCCAGCAGCCCATCGGGTAATCAGCCCCAGCATTTT. It specifies CASSPSGNQPQHF.

The chain couples TRBV28 to TRBJ1-2; 9 bases line up with TRBD1. The CDR3 length is 13 residues. V shed 4 bases and J 7 bases; nucleotides not matched to a gene: 4. CDR1 and CDR2 (germline): MDHEN, SYDVKM. CDR3 sequence reads: CASSYRDRAGYTF. In nucleotides, the CDR3 is TGTGCCAGCAGTTACCGGGACAGGGCTGGCTACACCTTC.

The chain links TRBV6-6 to TRBJ2-6; D is undetermined. Trimming removed 0 bases from V and 5 bases from J, with 8 bases in between. This CDR3 has 15 amino acids. The germline V gene encodes CDR1 MNHNY and CDR2 SVGAGI (reference sequence). The CDR3 DNA follows: TGTGCCAGCAGTTACTCAGGCGTCCGGGCCAACGTCCTGACTTTC. Translated, it gives CASSYSGVRANVLTF.

This rearrangement joins TRBV28 to TRBJ1-2; a possible D gene is TRBD1 (5 bases). CDR1 is MDHEN and CDR2 is SYDVKM in the germline V gene. This CDR3 spans 14 amino acids. The V gene lost 3 bases and the J gene lost 9 bases, with 17 bases spanning the gap. This CDR3 is CASSFPSDSYRYTF. In DNA form, the CDR3 reads TGTGCCAGCAGTTTCCCCTCAGACAGCTACCGCTACACCTTC.

V and J are TRBV7-9 and TRBJ1-5; D gene unclear. Germline V gene data show CDR1 as SEHNR and CDR2 as FQNEAQ (reference sequence). V was pared by 5 bases and J by 5 bases, with 10 bases between. The CDR3 consists of 13 residues. This CDR3 is CASSRILYQPQHF. DNA of the CDR3: TGTGCCAGCAGCCGTATCCTTTATCAGCCCCAGCATTTT.